This T cell receptor beta chain comes out of a study of blood T cell repertoires in COVID-19. Study information: Collection of acute and convalescent COVID-19 samples took place in the United States, Italy and Spain. From T cells, B-cell-depleted T cells, or PBMCs came the material, which was cDNA or gDNA.

Produced via immunoSEQ multiplex PCR; TCRdb's table is partial and in-frame only. The sample has under 300,000 clones, 70% to 85% seen once. This clone was detected a few times. There are 13 residues in the CDR3. V was shortened by 3 bases and J by 6 bases, with 11 bases between the two germline ends. Germline V gene lookup returns CDR1 DFQATT and CDR2 SNEGSKA (reference sequence). Seattle enrolled patients during active infection and tracked them longitudinally. The receptor was isolated from a human donor with COVID-19, enrolled during active disease. The donor label of this sample is uncertain. The specimen was peripheral blood. The chain carries TRBV20-1 and TRBJ2-2; tentatively, D is TRBD2 (6 bases). The CDR3 DNA reads TGCAGTGCTAGTCGGCGGGACCCCGGGGAGCTGTTTTTT. Amino acid sequence: CSASRRDPGELFF.